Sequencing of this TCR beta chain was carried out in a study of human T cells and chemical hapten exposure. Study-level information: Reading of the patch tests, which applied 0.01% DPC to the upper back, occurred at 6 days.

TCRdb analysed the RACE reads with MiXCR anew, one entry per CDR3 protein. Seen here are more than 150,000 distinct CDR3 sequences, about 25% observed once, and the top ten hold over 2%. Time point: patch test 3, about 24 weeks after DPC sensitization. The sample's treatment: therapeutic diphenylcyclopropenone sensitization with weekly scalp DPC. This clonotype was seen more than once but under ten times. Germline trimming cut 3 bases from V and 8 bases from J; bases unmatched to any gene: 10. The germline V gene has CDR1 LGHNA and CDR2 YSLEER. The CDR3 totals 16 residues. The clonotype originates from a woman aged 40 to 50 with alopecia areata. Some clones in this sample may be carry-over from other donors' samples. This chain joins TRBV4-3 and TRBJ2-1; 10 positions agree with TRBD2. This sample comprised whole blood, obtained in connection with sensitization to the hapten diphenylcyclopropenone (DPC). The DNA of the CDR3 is TGCGCCAGCAGCCATAGGGCTAGCGGGGGTGGAGATGAGCAGTTCTTC. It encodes CASSHRASGGGDEQFF.